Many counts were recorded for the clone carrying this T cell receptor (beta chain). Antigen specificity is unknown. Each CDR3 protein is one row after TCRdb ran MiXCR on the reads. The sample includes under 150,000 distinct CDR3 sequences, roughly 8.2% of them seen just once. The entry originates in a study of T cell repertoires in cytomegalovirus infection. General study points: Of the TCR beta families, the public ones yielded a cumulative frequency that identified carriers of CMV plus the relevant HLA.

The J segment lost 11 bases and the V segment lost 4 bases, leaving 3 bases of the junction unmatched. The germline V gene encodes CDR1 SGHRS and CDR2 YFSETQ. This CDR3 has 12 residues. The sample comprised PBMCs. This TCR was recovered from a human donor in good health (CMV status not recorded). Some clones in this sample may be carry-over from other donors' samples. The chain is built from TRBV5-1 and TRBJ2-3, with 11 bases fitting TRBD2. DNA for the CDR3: TGCGCCAGCAGCGAGGGACTAGCGGAGCAGTATTTT. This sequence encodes CASSEGLAEQYF.